One TCR beta chain is described in this entry. Its antigen is as yet unknown. After 5'RACE with constant-segment primers, TCR alpha and TCR beta cDNA libraries carrying sample barcodes and UMIs were obtained. MiXCR, run by TCRdb on the 5' RACE reads, gives a single entry per CDR3 protein. This sample carries about 210,000 distinct CDR3 sequences, about 27% of them seen once, and the ten largest clones take over 9.5%. The source of the sample is a study of T-cell memory formation after mild COVID-19. Germline trimming cut 1 base from V and 4 bases from J; bases unmatched to any gene: 6. The CDR3 runs 14 residues. CDR1 and CDR2 (germline): GTSNPN, SVGIG (reference sequence). Study-wide results and limits: Contracting clones localized mainly to CM and EM when CD4+ and mainly to EMRA when CD8+.

This sequence was found in an adult woman who had mild COVID-19 (a few samples of this study predate the infection). Cell type and time point are not known. Sequenced sample: PBMCs or a T cell subset sorted from them (not recorded which). This chain uses TRBV30 with TRBJ2-7, with TRBD1 matching 8 bases. This chain's CDR3 is CAWSGTGNRYEQYF. The CDR3, as DNA: TGTGCCTGGAGTGGGACAGGGAATAGGTACGAGCAGTACTTC.